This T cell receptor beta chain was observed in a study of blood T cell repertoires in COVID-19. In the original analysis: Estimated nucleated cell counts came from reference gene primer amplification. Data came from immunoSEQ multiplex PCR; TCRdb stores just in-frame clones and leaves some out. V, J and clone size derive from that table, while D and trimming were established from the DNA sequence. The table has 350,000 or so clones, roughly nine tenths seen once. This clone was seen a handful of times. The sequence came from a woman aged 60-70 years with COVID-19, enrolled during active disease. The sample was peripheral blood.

CDR3 DNA sequence: TGTGCCAGCTCACCAGGGCAGCTCAGCTACACCTTC. Protein product: CASSPGQLSYTF. The chain recombines TRBV18 with TRBJ1-2; D ambiguous. Trimming took off 2 bases at V and 9 bases at J, with 10 bases between the two ends. Germline CDR1 reads KGHSH; CDR2 reads LQKENI. This CDR3 is built from 12 residues. Combining the CDR3 with reference TRBV18 and TRBJ1-2 gives the whole variable domain NAGVMQNPRHLVRRRGQEARLRCSPMKGHSHVYWYRQLPEEGLKFMVYLQKENIIDESGMPKERFSAEFPKEGPSILRIQQVVRGDSAAYFCASSPGQLSYTFGSGTRLTVV.